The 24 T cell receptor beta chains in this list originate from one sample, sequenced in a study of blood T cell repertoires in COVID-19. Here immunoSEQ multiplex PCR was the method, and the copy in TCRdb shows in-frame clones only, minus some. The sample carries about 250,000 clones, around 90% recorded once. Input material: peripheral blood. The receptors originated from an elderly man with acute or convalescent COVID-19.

CDR3 loop: CASSVVPTNTGELFF. CDR3 DNA sequence: TGTGCCAGCAGCGTAGTACCTACGAACACCGGGGAGCTGTTTTTT. This rearrangement joins TRBV9 to TRBJ2-2; D unresolved. There are 15 residues in the CDR3. CDR1 is SGDLS, CDR2 YYNGEE, per germline. Deletions cut 0 bases from V and 0 bases from J, with 6 bases between.

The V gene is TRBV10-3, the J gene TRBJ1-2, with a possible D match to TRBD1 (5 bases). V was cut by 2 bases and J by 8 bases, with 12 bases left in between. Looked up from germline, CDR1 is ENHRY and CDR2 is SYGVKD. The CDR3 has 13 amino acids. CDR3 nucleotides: TGTGCCATCAGTGAGCCGGGGGAGGAAGGCTACACCTTC. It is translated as CAISEPGEEGYTF.

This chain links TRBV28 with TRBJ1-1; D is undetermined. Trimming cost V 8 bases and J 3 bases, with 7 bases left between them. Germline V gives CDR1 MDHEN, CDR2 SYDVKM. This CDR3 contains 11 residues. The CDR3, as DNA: TGTGCCAGCTTATCGGACACTGAAGCTTTCTTT. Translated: CASLSDTEAFF.

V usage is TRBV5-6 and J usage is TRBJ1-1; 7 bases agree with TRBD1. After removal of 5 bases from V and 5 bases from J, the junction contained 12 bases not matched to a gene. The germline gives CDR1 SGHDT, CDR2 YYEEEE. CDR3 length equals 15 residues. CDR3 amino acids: CASRLLTGAKTEAFF. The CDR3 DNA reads TGTGCCAGCAGACTCCTAACAGGGGCGAAGACTGAAGCTTTCTTT.

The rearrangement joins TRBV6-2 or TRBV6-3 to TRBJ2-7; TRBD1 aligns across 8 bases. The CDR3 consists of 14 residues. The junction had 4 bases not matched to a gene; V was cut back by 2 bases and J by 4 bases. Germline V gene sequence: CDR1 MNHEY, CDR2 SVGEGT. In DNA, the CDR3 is TGTGCCAGCAGTTACCGGACAGGGTTTTACGAGCAGTACTTC. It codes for CASSYRTGFYEQYF.

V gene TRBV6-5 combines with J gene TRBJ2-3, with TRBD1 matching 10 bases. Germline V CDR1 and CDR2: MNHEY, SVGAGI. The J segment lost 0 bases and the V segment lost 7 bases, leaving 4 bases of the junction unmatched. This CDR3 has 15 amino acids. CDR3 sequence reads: CASTDRGRSTDTQYF. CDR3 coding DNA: TGTGCCAGCACCGACAGGGGGCGCAGCACAGATACGCAGTATTTT.

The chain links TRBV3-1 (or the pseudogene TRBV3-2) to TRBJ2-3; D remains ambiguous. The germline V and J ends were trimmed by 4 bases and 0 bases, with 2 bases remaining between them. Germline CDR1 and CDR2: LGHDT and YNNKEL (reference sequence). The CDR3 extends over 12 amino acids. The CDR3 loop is CASSLSTDTQYF. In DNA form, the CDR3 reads TGTGCCAGCAGCCTAAGCACAGATACGCAGTATTTT.

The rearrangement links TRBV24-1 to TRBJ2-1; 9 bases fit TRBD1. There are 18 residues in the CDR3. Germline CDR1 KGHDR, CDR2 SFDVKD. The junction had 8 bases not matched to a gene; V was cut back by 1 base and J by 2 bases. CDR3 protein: CATSDFQNRGPAYNEQFF. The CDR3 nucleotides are TGTGCCACCAGTGATTTTCAAAACAGGGGGCCCGCCTACAATGAGCAGTTCTTC.

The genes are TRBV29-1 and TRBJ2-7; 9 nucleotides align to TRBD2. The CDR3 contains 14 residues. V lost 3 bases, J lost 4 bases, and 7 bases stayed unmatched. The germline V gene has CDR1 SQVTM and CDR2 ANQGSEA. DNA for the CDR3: TGCAGCGTTGAGACCAGCGGGAGGAGGTACGAGCAGTACTTC. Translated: CSVETSGRRYEQYF.

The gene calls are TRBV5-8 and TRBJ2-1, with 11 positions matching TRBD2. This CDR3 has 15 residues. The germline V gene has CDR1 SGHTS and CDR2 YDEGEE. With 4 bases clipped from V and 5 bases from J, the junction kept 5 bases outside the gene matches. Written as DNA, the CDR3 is TGTGCCAGCAGCCCTCGACTAGCGGGGCACAATGAGCAGTTCTTC. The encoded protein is CASSPRLAGHNEQFF.

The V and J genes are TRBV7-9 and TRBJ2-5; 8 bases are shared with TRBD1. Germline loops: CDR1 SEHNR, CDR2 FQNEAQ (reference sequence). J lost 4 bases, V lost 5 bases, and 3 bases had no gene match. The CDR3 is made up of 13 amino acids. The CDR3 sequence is CASSADRGETQYF. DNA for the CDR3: TGTGCCAGCAGCGCCGACAGGGGAGAGACCCAGTACTTC.

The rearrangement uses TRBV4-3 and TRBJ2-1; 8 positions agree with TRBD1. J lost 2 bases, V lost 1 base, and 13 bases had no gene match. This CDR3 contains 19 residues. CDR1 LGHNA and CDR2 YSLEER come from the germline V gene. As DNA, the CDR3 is TGCGCCAGCAGCCAAGGCCCCCCGGACAGGGTAAGCACCTACAATGAGCAGTTCTTC. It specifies CASSQGPPDRVSTYNEQFF.

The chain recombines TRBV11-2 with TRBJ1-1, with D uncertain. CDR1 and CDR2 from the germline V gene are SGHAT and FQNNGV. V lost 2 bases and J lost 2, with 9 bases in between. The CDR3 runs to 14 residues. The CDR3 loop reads CASSLSQTNTEAFF. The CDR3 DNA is TGTGCCAGCAGCTTATCCCAAACTAACACTGAAGCTTTCTTT.

This CDR3 reads CSAEGEGSTDTQYF. In DNA, the CDR3 is TGCAGCGCGGAGGGGGAAGGGAGCACAGATACGCAGTATTTT. The chain uses TRBV29-1 and TRBJ2-3; the D call may be TRBD1 or TRBD2 (6 bases each). Trimming cost V 7 bases and J 0 bases, with 14 bases left between them. Germline CDR1 is SQVTM and CDR2 is ANQGSEA. The CDR3 consists of 14 residues.

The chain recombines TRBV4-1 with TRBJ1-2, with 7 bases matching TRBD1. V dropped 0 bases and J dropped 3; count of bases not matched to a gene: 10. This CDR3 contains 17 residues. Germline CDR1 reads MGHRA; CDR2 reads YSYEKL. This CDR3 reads CASSQDRQGFDYYGYTF. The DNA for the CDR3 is TGCGCCAGCAGCCAAGATCGACAGGGCTTCGATTACTATGGCTACACCTTC.

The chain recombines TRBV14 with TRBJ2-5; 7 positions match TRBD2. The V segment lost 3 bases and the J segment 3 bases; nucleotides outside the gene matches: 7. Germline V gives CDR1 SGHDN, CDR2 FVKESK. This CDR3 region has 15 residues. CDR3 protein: CASSQGGGIKETQYF. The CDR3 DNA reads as TGTGCCAGCAGCCAGGGGGGGGGAATAAAAGAGACCCAGTACTTC.

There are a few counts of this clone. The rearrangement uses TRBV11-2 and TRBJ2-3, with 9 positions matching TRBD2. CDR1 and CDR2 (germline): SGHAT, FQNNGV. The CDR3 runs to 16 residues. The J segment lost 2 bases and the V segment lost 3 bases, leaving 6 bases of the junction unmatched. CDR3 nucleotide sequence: TGTGCCAGCAGCTTTCTCGGCGGGGGGGCCACAGATACGCAGTATTTT. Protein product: CASSFLGGGATDTQYF.

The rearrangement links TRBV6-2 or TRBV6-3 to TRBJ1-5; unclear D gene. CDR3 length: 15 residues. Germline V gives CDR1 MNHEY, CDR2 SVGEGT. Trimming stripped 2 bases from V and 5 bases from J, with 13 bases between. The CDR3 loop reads CASSYGRLSYQPQHF. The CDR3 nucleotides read TGTGCCAGCAGTTACGGTAGACTGAGCTATCAGCCCCAGCATTTT.

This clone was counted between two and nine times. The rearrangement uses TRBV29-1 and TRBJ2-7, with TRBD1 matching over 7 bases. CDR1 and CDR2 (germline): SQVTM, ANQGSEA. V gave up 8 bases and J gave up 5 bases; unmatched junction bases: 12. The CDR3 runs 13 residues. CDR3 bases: TGCAGCCCGAGTAGTGAGGGGGCTGACGAGCAGTACTTC. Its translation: CSPSSEGADEQYF.

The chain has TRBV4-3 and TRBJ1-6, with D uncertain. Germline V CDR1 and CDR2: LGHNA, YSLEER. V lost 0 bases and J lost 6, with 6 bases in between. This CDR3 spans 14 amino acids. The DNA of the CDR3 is TGCGCCAGCAGCCAAGATATCGGTAATTCACCCCTCCACTTT. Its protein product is CASSQDIGNSPLHF.

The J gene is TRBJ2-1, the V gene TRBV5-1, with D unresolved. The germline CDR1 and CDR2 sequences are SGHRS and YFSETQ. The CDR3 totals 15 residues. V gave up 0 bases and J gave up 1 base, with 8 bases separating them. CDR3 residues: CASSLESASYNEQFF. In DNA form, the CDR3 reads TGCGCCAGCAGCTTGGAGTCCGCGTCCTACAATGAGCAGTTCTTC.

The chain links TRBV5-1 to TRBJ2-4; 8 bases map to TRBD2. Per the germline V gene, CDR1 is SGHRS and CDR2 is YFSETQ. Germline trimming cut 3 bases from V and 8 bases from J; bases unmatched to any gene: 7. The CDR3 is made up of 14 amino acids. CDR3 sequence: CASSSSAGVDIQYF. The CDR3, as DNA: TGCGCCAGCAGCTCCTCAGCGGGGGTGGACATTCAGTACTTC.

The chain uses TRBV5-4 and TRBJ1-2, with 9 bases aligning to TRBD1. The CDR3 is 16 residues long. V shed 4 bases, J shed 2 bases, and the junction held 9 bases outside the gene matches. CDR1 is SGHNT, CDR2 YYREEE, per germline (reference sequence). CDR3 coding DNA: TGTGCCAGCAGCAATGGGGACAGGGTGTTGAACTATGGCTACACCTTC. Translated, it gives CASSNGDRVLNYGYTF.

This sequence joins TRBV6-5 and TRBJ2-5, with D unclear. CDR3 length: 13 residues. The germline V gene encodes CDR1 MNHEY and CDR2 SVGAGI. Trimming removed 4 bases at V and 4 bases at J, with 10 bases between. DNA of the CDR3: TGTGCCAGCAGTTTGCGAGGAAGAGAGACCCAGTACTTC. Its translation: CASSLRGRETQYF.